This TCR beta chain was sequenced for a study of blood T cell repertoires in COVID-19. Some clones are missing from TCRdb's copy, which holds only in-frame ones; the method was immunoSEQ multiplex PCR. The sample has around 88,000 clones; over 70% are singletons. V lost 1 base to trimming and J lost 0 bases, with 10 bases between them. The CDR3 length is 16 residues. Germline V gene sequence: CDR1 MNHNS, CDR2 SASEGT. This clone has only a few counts. The V and J genes are TRBV6-1 and TRBJ1-5, with unresolved D. Sequences were obtained from peripheral blood. This TCR was recovered from a woman over 75 with acute or convalescent COVID-19. Here the CDR3 reads CASSEGVIPSNQPQHF. In DNA, the CDR3 is TGTGCCAGCAGTGAAGGAGTGATTCCTAGCAATCAGCCCCAGCATTTT.